This T cell receptor beta chain was obtained from a study of T cells in Graves' hyperthyroidism and ophthalmopathy (dated by TCRdb to the late 2010s). At the level of the whole study: Peripheral blood samples were taken at the time of initial diagnosis, prior to any treatment. A discovery cohort of about 100 patients, 43 with Graves' ophthalmopathy and approximately 57 with stable Graves' hyperthyroidism, was used to find distinguishing TCR V-J signatures. Prospective prediction of ophthalmopathy was tested in an independent validation cohort of 18 to 20 hyperthyroidism patients and 15 to 17 patients who later progressed to ophthalmopathy. For training and testing, the 100 or so patients in the discovery cohort were randomly divided in a 7:3 ratio. In roughly six Graves' hyperthyroidism patients, the study also compared T-cell repertoires from thyroid tissue with T-cell repertoires from blood. Following sampling, methimazole starting at 30 mg daily was given to hyperthyroidism patients, and high-dose intravenous methylprednisolone was given to ophthalmopathy patients. According to the paper, TCR Vbeta CDR3 sequencing was carried out on approximately 140 peripheral blood samples, which came from 40 to 45 ophthalmopathy, around 75 hyperthyroidism and about 17 progressor patients. Findings and caveats that apply to the study as a whole: Sample size was not statistically predetermined, and blinding of investigators to group allocation was not performed. Ophthalmopathy was separated from stable hyperthyroidism by a 13 V-J signature model, with just over 85% sensitivity and just over 81% specificity obtained in cross-validation and 80%/75% obtained in testing. In validation, the model predicted progression to ophthalmopathy with 55% to 71% sensitivity and around 72% specificity, a median of around six months before onset. Most expanded thyroid clonotypes (frequency above 0.001) were also found in blood, which suggests that blood repertoires may mirror thyroid immune responses.

Graves' hyperthyroidism was defined as stable when no progression to ophthalmopathy occurred over 18 months of follow-up. Hyperthyroidism patients were newly diagnosed, had a disease duration of under 2 months, and were aged 18 to 65 years. Exclusion was applied to patients with uncontrolled infections, other autoimmune diseases, pregnancy or lactation. Diagnoses were established on the basis of clinical symptoms, serum thyroxine and TRAb, thyroid ultrasound, and orbital computed tomography. Ficoll-Paque density gradient centrifugation was used to isolate PBMCs from approximately 10 ml of fresh peripheral blood. Total RNA was extracted using Trizol reagent, and RNA quality was assessed on an Agilent 2100 Bioanalyzer. The TCR beta CDR3 regions were amplified from RNA transcripts. For the first round of RT-PCR on the TCR CDR3, the HTBI primer set was used together with the Qiagen OneStep RT-PCR kit. A second multiplex PCR round built the libraries, followed by size selection and purification. Sequencing of the libraries was done on an Illumina HiSeq2000 using paired-end 100 bp reads. The study's own analysis went as follows. SOAPnuke was used to process the raw data, with reads discarded if the reads contained adapters or uncalled bases, had a mean Phred below 15, or lacked an exact constant-primer or identifier match. COPE v1.2.5 was used to merge the high-quality paired reads, and each unique nucleotide sequence was defined as a clonotype. Clonotypes were aligned to IMGT TRBV, TRBD and TRBJ reference segments using MiTCR v1.1. The analysis included only V-J combinations with a frequency above 0.0001, which together covered approximately 99% of the repertoires. A TCS score was defined as the ratio between F50 (clonal expansion) and ExV (chaos), using BLOSUM62-based TCRdist between CDR3 peptides within each V-J. Welch's t-statistics and random forest reduced roughly 530 V-J features to 10 to 15, which were used in a naive Bayes classifier (R e1071). In TCRdb, the public reads were trimmed at Q25 with fastp and aligned with MiXCR, with productive beta chains retained. All rows with the same CDR3 protein become a single entry with the most common DNA and genes. TCRdb, rather than the study authors, made the V and J calls. The sample table records under 800,000 distinct CDR3 sequences; 11% to 15% of these occur just once. Roughly 10% of the sample goes to the ten largest clones.

For this chain, trimming is 1 base at the V end and 6 bases at the J end, and the number of junction bases without a gene match is 4. CDR3 length: 15 amino acids, cysteine to phenylalanine. CDR3 DNA is the only sequence kept; it has 45 bases, read in frame from the first base. Looking up the germline V gene (reference sequence) yields CDR1 SEHNR and CDR2 FQNEAQ. Points on this clonotype: Its antigen is unknown. No base qualities exist here, and no much larger clone lies one base off it.

Sequenced input: blood. This chain is built from TRBV7-9 and TRBJ1-4; a stretch of 8 junction bases matches TRBD1. This TCR came from a woman aged 18-35 years with Graves' hyperthyroidism. The CDR3 reads as follows: CASSLEAGGYEKLFF. The bases read TGTGCCAGCAGCTTAGAGGCAGGGGGCTATGAAAAACTGTTTTTT. The full variable domain, completed from the reference TRBV7-9 and TRBJ1-4 proteins outside the CDR3, reads DTGVSQNPRHKITKRGQNVTFRCDPISEHNRLYWYRQTLGQGPEFLTYFQNEAQLEKSRLLSDRFSAERPKGSFSTLEIQRTEQGDSAMYLCASSLEAGGYEKLFFGSGTQLSVL.